The entry that follows covers one T cell receptor beta chain sequence. Sequencing was performed with immunoSEQ multiplex PCR; in TCRdb, only in-frame clones are kept and a portion is missing. The profile covers over 45,000 clones, with around nine tenths appearing a single time and 2.5% to 3.5% taken by the ten largest. These data originate in a study of T cell changes during pregnancy in multiple sclerosis. CDR1 and CDR2 from the germline V gene are MNHEY and SMNVEV (reference sequence). The CDR3 consists of 16 residues. Sequencing was performed on peripheral blood, taken in the third trimester of pregnancy. The V and J genes are TRBV27 and TRBJ2-5; 11 bases map to TRBD2. The better agreement between TRBJ2-7 and the DNA end casts doubt on the J call. The sequence was obtained from a female donor in good health, enrolled as a control in a pregnancy study. CDR3 sequence: CASSLWTSGSPYEQYF. The CDR3 DNA reads TGTGCCAGCAGTCTCTGGACTAGCGGGTCCCCCTACGAGCAGTACTTC.